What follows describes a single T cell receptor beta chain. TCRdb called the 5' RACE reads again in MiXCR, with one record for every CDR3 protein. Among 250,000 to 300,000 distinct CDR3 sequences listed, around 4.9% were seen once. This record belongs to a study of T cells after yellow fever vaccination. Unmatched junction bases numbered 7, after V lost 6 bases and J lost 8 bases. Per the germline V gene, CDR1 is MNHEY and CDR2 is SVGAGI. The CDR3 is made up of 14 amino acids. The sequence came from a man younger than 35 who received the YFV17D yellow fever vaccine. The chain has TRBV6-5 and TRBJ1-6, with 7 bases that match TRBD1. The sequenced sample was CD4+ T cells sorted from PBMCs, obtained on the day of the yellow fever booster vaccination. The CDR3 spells CASRLGQGDSPLHF. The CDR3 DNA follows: TGTGCCAGCAGACTAGGGCAGGGGGATTCACCCCTCCACTTT.